The 30 T cell receptor beta chains listed next were all sequenced from one sample in a study of T cells in Graves' hyperthyroidism and ophthalmopathy. Amplification yielded TCR beta CDR3 regions, with RNA transcripts as the source. The TCR CDR3 was amplified in a first-round RT-PCR using the HTBI primer set. MiXCR was run by TCRdb on the multiplex PCR reads, yielding one entry per CDR3 protein. The table lists some 530,000 distinct CDR3 sequences, under 25% of them singletons. Sequenced material: blood. The receptors originated from a woman aged 70-85 years with Graves' ophthalmopathy.

This clonotype was recorded at least ten times. The rearrangement uses TRBV12-3 or TRBV12-4 and TRBJ2-3; D gene ambiguous. The germline V and J ends were trimmed by 4 bases and 6 bases, with 8 bases remaining between them. The CDR3 is made up of 12 amino acids. The CDR3 DNA reads as TGTGCCAGCAGTTCGCGGCGCGATACGCAGTATTTT. This codes for CASSSRRDTQYF.

The rearrangement joins TRBV18 to TRBJ2-6; 10 nucleotides match TRBD1. CDR3 size: 19 residues. The V segment lost 5 bases and the J segment 0 bases; nucleotides outside the gene matches: 10. Germline CDR1 reads KGHSH; CDR2 reads LQKENI. The CDR3 loop reads CASSEDRGRISSGANVLTF. DNA for the CDR3: TGTGCCAGCTCAGAAGACAGGGGGCGCATATCCTCTGGGGCCAACGTCCTGACTTTC.

This chain connects TRBV6-1 to TRBJ2-7, with 11 nucleotides matching TRBD1. Germline CDR1 MNHNS, CDR2 SASEGT. V lost 5 bases to trimming and J lost 4 bases; unmatched junction nucleotides: 7. The CDR3 loop spans 15 amino acids. DNA of the CDR3: TGTGCCAGCAGTATCGGACAGGGGGCTCAGTACGAGCAGTACTTC. This sequence encodes CASSIGQGAQYEQYF.

This clonotype appeared a few times. The genes are TRBV3-1 and TRBJ1-5; D perhaps matches TRBD1 (5 bases). This CDR3 has 13 residues. V was clipped by 11 bases and J by 5 bases, with 16 bases between them. Germline CDR1 LGHDT, CDR2 YNNKEL (reference sequence). The CDR3 loop is CACARGRDQPQHF. The DNA of the CDR3 is TGTGCCTGCGCCCGGGGGAGGGATCAGCCCCAGCATTTT.

This clonotype was seen ten or more times. This chain's CDR3 is CASSQVAGVTGELFF. The CDR3 nucleotides read TGTGCCAGCAGCCAAGTAGCGGGAGTAACCGGGGAGCTGTTTTTT. The chain employs TRBV3-1 and TRBJ2-2; 9 bases fit TRBD2. Per the germline V gene, CDR1 is LGHDT and CDR2 is YNNKEL (reference sequence). The CDR3 contains 15 residues. The V and J ends lost 1 base and 5 bases, in that order; junction bases with no gene match: 2. Drawing the rest from reference TRBV3-1 and TRBJ2-2, the complete variable domain is DTAVSQTPKYLVTQMGNDKSIKCEQNLGHDTMYWYKQDSKKFLKIMFSYNNKELIINETVPNRFSPKSPDKAHLNLHINSLELGDSAVYFCASSQVAGVTGELFFGEGSRLTVL.

This chain uses TRBV5-4 with TRBJ2-3; 8 bases fit TRBD1. The J segment lost 2 bases and the V segment lost 0 bases, leaving 5 bases of the junction unmatched. Germline lookup yields CDR1 SGHNT and CDR2 YYREEE (reference sequence). The CDR3 is made up of 16 amino acids. In DNA, the CDR3 is TGTGCCAGCAGCTTGGGGGGGACAGGACTCACAGATACGCAGTATTTT. This encodes CASSLGGTGLTDTQYF.

The chain joins TRBV10-1 to TRBJ2-1; TRBD2 agrees at 8 bases. This CDR3 has 14 residues. V gave up 8 bases and J gave up 5 bases; unmatched junction bases: 8. Germline loops: CDR1 WNHNN, CDR2 SYGVQD (reference sequence). DNA of the CDR3: TGCGCCAGCCGTGGTAGCGGGGCCAACAATGAGCAGTTCTTC. This codes for CASRGSGANNEQFF.

The J gene is TRBJ1-2, the V gene TRBV2; maybe TRBD1 (6 bases). Trimming removed 7 bases at V and 8 bases at J, with 17 bases between. The germline CDR1 and CDR2 sequences are SNHLY and FYNNEI. The CDR3 runs 13 residues. CDR3 residues: CASKKNSRGGYTF. In nucleotides, the CDR3 is TGTGCCAGCAAAAAAAATTCCAGGGGAGGCTACACCTTC.

V gene TRBV7-6 combines with J gene TRBJ1-1; D may be TRBD1 (6 bases). This CDR3 comprises 15 residues. V gave up 3 bases and J gave up 1 base, with 12 bases separating them. Looked up from germline, CDR1 is SGHVS and CDR2 is FNYEAQ. The CDR3 loop reads CASSLSRGPNTEAFF. The CDR3 nucleotides are TGTGCCAGCAGCTTGAGCCGGGGGCCGAACACTGAAGCTTTCTTT.

As concerns this clonotype: A much larger clone sits a single nucleotide away, making a read error possible. The chain carries TRBV7-2 and TRBJ2-7, with D tentatively TRBD1 (6 bases). CDR1 and CDR2 (germline): SGHTA, FQGNSA. CDR3 length: 12 residues. V was pared by 5 bases and J by 6 bases, with 11 bases between. The DNA of the CDR3 is TGTGCCAGCAGCCCAAACAGGGCCGAGCAGTACTTC. As protein: CASSPNRAEQYF.

The sample holds a few counts of this clonotype. The CDR3 loop is CAWTGQYYSEQFF. As DNA, the CDR3 is TGTGCCTGGACCGGACAGTATTATAGTGAGCAGTTCTTC. The gene calls are TRBV30 and TRBJ2-1, with D possibly matching TRBD1 (6 bases). The V gene's germline CDR1 is GTSNPN and CDR2 SVGIG (reference sequence). Trimming shortened V by 4 bases and J by 9 bases, and 16 bases separated the two germline ends. This CDR3 spans 13 amino acids.

The sample holds many counts of this clonotype. The V and J genes are TRBV11-2 and TRBJ2-1; TRBD1 might be the D (6 bases). CDR1 and CDR2 (germline): SGHAT, FQNNGV. The CDR3 contains 14 residues. Trimming shortened V by 2 bases and J by 9 bases, and 14 bases separated the two germline ends. The CDR3 is CASSLRQVYSEQFF. CDR3 coding DNA: TGTGCCAGCAGCTTAAGACAGGTCTATAGTGAGCAGTTCTTC.

V usage is TRBV5-1 and J usage is TRBJ1-4, with 7 bases identical to TRBD1. V lost 4 bases to trimming and J lost 4 bases; unmatched junction nucleotides: 10. CDR3 size: 16 residues. Germline CDR1 is SGHRS and CDR2 is YFSETQ. The CDR3 region has the DNA TGCGCCAGCAGCGGGACCGGGACAGCTAATAATGAAAAACTGTTTTTT. This sequence encodes CASSGTGTANNEKLFF.

In its sample, this clonotype was seen many times. The chain uses TRBV7-2 and TRBJ1-1; no clear D. Germline CDR1 reads SGHTA; CDR2 reads FQGNSA. The CDR3 is 12 residues long. Trimming pared 6 bases from V and 0 bases from J, leaving 5 bases between. DNA for the CDR3: TGTGCCAGCAGGGCCATGAACACTGAAGCTTTCTTT. Residues: CASRAMNTEAFF.

There are a few counts of this clonotype. The chain combines TRBV7-9 with TRBJ2-1; no clear D gene. Germline CDR1 and CDR2: SEHNR and FQNEAQ (reference sequence). The CDR3 is 12 residues long. Trimming removed 4 bases at V and 9 bases at J, with 10 bases between. CDR3 sequence (DNA): TGTGCCAGCAGCTCATACTGGGCTGAGCAGTTCTTC. Protein sequence: CASSSYWAEQFF.

This clonotype was counted ten times or more. The J gene is TRBJ2-7, the V gene TRBV28; D not certain. The CDR3 is 12 residues long. V lost 6 bases, J lost 2 bases, and 8 bases lay in between. The germline gives CDR1 MDHEN, CDR2 SYDVKM. The CDR3 DNA reads TGTGCCAGCAGGGACCAACCCTACGAGCAGTACTTC. This translates into CASRDQPYEQYF. Drawing the rest from reference TRBV28 and TRBJ2-7, the complete variable domain is DVKVTQSSRYLVKRTGEKVFLECVQDMDHENMFWYRQDPGLGLRLIYFSYDVKMKEKGDIPEGYSVSREKKERFSLILESASTNQTSMYLCASRDQPYEQYFGPGTRLTVT.

About this clonotype itself: One end of the junction is discordant with germline, which a read error may explain. The chain carries TRBV12-5 and TRBJ2-3; 11 nucleotides align to TRBD2. This CDR3 contains 15 residues. Germline V gene data show CDR1 as LGHNT and CDR2 as FRNRAP. The CDR3 sequence: CASGLTSGSTYTQYF. CDR3 sequence (DNA): TGTGCTAGTGGTTTAACTAGCGGGAGCACATATACGCAGTATTTT.

At least ten counts were recorded for this clonotype. The V and J genes are TRBV12-3 or TRBV12-4 and TRBJ2-7; D could derive from TRBD1 or TRBD2 (5 bases each). Trimming removed 3 bases from V and 2 bases from J, with 14 bases in between. The CDR3 covers 15 residues. In DNA, the CDR3 is TGTGCCAGCAGTTTCGAACTCAGGGAGCCCTACGAGCAGTACTTC. Translation: CASSFELREPYEQYF.

This clonotype was observed many times. The chain joins TRBV7-8 to TRBJ1-2, with D unclear. The CDR3 covers 15 residues. CDR1 is SGHVS and CDR2 is FQNEAQ in the germline V gene. Trimming took off 1 base at V and 5 bases at J, with 14 bases between the two ends. CDR3 protein: CASSLVGLLDYGYTF. CDR3 nucleotide sequence: TGTGCCAGCAGCTTAGTGGGTCTTCTCGATTATGGCTACACCTTC.

The chain uses TRBV6-2 or TRBV6-3 and TRBJ2-2; no clear D. Trimming removed 5 bases from V and 6 bases from J, with 10 bases in between. This CDR3 region has 13 residues. CDR1 MNHEY and CDR2 SVGEGT come from the germline V gene. In DNA, the CDR3 is TGTGCCAGCAGTCGCTGGATATCCGGGGAGCTGTTTTTT. Translated, it gives CASSRWISGELFF.

This clonotype was seen a few times. The chain employs TRBV7-3 and TRBJ1-3; D is ambiguous. V gave up 6 bases and J gave up 1 base, with 13 bases separating them. Germline V CDR1 and CDR2: SGHTA, FQGTGA. This CDR3 comprises 15 residues. The CDR3 is CASRPRGPSGNTIYF. Here the CDR3 DNA reads TGTGCCAGCAGACCTCGGGGTCCGTCTGGAAACACCATATATTTT.

This clonotype appeared a few times. CDR3 sequence: CSAPDRAKGGYTF. In DNA form, the CDR3 reads TGCAGTGCCCCGGACAGGGCAAAGGGGGGCTACACCTTC. This chain joins TRBV20-1 and TRBJ1-2; 8 bases align to TRBD1. J was trimmed by 8 bases and V by 6 bases; bases with no gene match: 11. The CDR3 runs to 13 residues. Per the germline V gene, CDR1 is DFQATT and CDR2 is SNEGSKA (reference sequence).

The chain recombines TRBV5-1 with TRBJ2-1; 13 positions match TRBD2. In germline, CDR1 is SGHRS, CDR2 YFSETQ. The V and J ends lost 4 bases and 7 bases, in that order; junction bases with no gene match: 17. This CDR3 is built from 19 residues. Written as DNA, the CDR3 is TGCGCCAGCAGCCCTGGACTAGCGGGAGTTGCTCGGGGTCTTAATGAGCAGTTCTTC. Protein sequence: CASSPGLAGVARGLNEQFF.

The chain employs TRBV4-3 and TRBJ1-1; 7 positions match TRBD1. Germline V lookup: CDR1 LGHNA, CDR2 YSLEER. V was clipped by 4 bases and J by 3 bases; unmatched bases: 5. CDR3 length equals 14 residues. The CDR3 DNA is TGCGCCAGCAGCCTAGGGACAGTATACACTGAAGCTTTCTTT. It is translated as CASSLGTVYTEAFF.

The V gene is TRBV5-4, the J gene TRBJ2-5; D may be TRBD2 (6 bases). V was trimmed by 4 bases and J by 3 bases, leaving 13 bases between them. The CDR3 sequence is 14 residues long. Germline V lookup: CDR1 SGHNT, CDR2 YYREEE (reference sequence). The CDR3 here is CASSVQGLKETQYF. CDR3 nucleotides: TGTGCCAGCAGCGTTCAGGGACTTAAAGAGACCCAGTACTTC. The full variable domain, with the rest looked up from reference TRBV5-4 and TRBJ2-5, is ETGVTQSPTHLIKTRGQQVTLRCSSQSGHNTVSWYQQALGQGPQFIFQYYREEENGRGNFPPRFSGLQFPNYSSELNVNALELDDSALYLCASSVQGLKETQYFGPGTRLLVL.

This sequence joins TRBV7-9 and TRBJ2-2, with a tentative D call TRBD2 (5 bases). Looked up from germline, CDR1 is SEHNR and CDR2 is FQNEAQ (reference sequence). The CDR3 spans 16 residues. V lost 5 bases to trimming and J lost 4 bases, with 17 bases between them. The CDR3 DNA is TGTGCCAGCAGCCCCCCCGTGGGTAGCGTCACCGGGGAGCTGTTTTTT. It codes for CASSPPVGSVTGELFF. Full variable domain (missing parts from reference TRBV7-9 and TRBJ2-2): DTGVSQNPRHKITKRGQNVTFRCDPISEHNRLYWYRQTLGQGPEFLTYFQNEAQLEKSRLLSDRFSAERPKGSFSTLEIQRTEQGDSAMYLCASSPPVGSVTGELFFGEGSRLTVL.

The chain links TRBV7-2 to TRBJ2-6, with 7 bases fitting TRBD1. Germline loops: CDR1 SGHTA, CDR2 FQGNSA. The V and J ends lost 4 bases and 2 bases, in that order; junction bases with no gene match: 11. CDR3 size: 18 residues. The DNA of the CDR3 is TGTGCCAGCAGCTCGCTCGGGACAGCCGCCGCTGGGGCCAACGTCCTGACTTTC. Residues: CASSSLGTAAAGANVLTF.

This clonotype was detected a few times. The chain recombines TRBV20-1 with TRBJ2-7, with a tentative D call TRBD1 (6 bases). V was clipped by 4 bases and J by 5 bases, with 15 bases between them. The germline V gene encodes CDR1 DFQATT and CDR2 SNEGSKA (reference sequence). CDR3 length equals 13 residues. CDR3 bases: TGCAGTGCTACTCCCGGACAGATCAACGAGCAGTACTTC. It translates to CSATPGQINEQYF.

The chain has TRBV19 and TRBJ1-1; D is uncertain. Germline CDR1 LNHDA, CDR2 SQIVND (reference sequence). The CDR3 length is 14 residues. With 0 bases removed from V and 1 base from J, the gap between germline ends came to 6 bases. CDR3 nucleotides: TGTGCCAGTAGTATAGAGACGGGGAACACTGAAGCTTTCTTT. Translation: CASSIETGNTEAFF. Combining the CDR3 with reference TRBV19 and TRBJ1-1 gives the whole variable domain DGGITQSPKYLFRKEGQNVTLSCEQNLNHDAMYWYRQDPGQGLRLIYYSQIVNDFQKGDIAEGYSVSREKKESFPLTVTSAQKNPTAFYLCASSIETGNTEAFFGQGTRLTVV.

In its sample, this clonotype was seen many times. This chain connects TRBV6-1 to TRBJ1-4; maybe TRBD1 (6 bases). This CDR3 spans 14 amino acids. Germline-derived CDR1 and CDR2 are MNHNS and SASEGT. V lost 10 bases and J 6 bases, leaving 18 bases between the germline ends. CDR3 coding DNA: TGTGCCATCAGGGGCCGGGGGAAAGATGAAAAACTGTTTTTT. It yields the protein CAIRGRGKDEKLFF.